These 29 T cell receptor beta chains originate from one sample sequenced in a study of shared T cell receptors in the human thymus. Clones were sequenced by immunoSEQ multiplex PCR, and TCRdb holds only the in-frame ones, with some missing. The repertoire includes about 660,000 clones, around 87% of them detected once, and under 0.01% sits in the top ten. This sample also appeared in a second study, on human thymus T cells.

The sequenced material came from thymocytes. All receptors come from a boy under two years old with a congenital heart defect.

The rearrangement uses TRBV4-3 and TRBJ2-7, with TRBD1 identical over 7 bases. After removal of 0 bases from V and 3 bases from J, the junction contained 5 bases not matched to a gene. Germline V CDR1 and CDR2: LGHNA, YSLEER. The CDR3 runs to 15 residues. The CDR3 reads CASSQEGGAFYEQYF. In nucleotides, the CDR3 is TGCGCCAGCAGCCAAGAAGGGGGCGCTTTCTACGAGCAGTACTTC.

The V call is TRBV27, the J call TRBJ1-1; TRBD1 agrees at 8 bases. The length of the CDR3 is 17 residues. The V segment lost 1 base and the J segment 1 base; nucleotides outside the gene matches: 8. The germline CDR1 and CDR2 sequences are MNHEY and SMNVEV (reference sequence). For the CDR3, the DNA is TGTGCCAGCAGTTTATTCCCGCAGGGGGCCAGGAACACTGAAGCTTTCTTT. This encodes CASSLFPQGARNTEAFF.

In DNA, the CDR3 is TGTGCCAGCAGACAGTCGGGACTAGCGGGGAGCACAGATACGCAGTATTTT. Protein sequence: CASRQSGLAGSTDTQYF. The gene calls are TRBV28 and TRBJ2-3, with TRBD2 identical over 13 bases. Germline CDR1 MDHEN, CDR2 SYDVKM. With 6 bases clipped from V and 0 bases from J, the junction kept 6 bases outside the gene matches. There are 17 residues in the CDR3.

The V gene is TRBV7-6, the J gene TRBJ1-6; D might be TRBD1 (5 bases). From germline, CDR1 is SGHVS and CDR2 FNYEAQ. Trimming left V 1 base short and J 6 bases short, with 16 bases between. There are 17 residues in the CDR3. This CDR3 is CASSLGMGGMGNSPLHF. CDR3 sequence (DNA): TGTGCCAGCAGCTTAGGGATGGGGGGGATGGGTAATTCACCCCTCCACTTT.

On this clone itself: An end of the junction differs from the germline gene, which may be a read error. J is TRBJ2-7 and V is TRBV28, with 10 positions matching TRBD2. The germline V gene encodes CDR1 MDHEN and CDR2 SYDVKM. The length of the CDR3 is 14 residues. CDR3 region: CASTLGERGGEQYF. The DNA for the CDR3 is TGTGCCAGCACTTTAGGGGAGCGGGGGGGCGAGCAGTACTTC.

The genes are TRBV5-1 and TRBJ1-2; TRBD1 matches 7 bases. Germline lookup yields CDR1 SGHRS and CDR2 YFSETQ. Trimming at V came to 7 bases and at J to 4 bases, leaving 7 bases not matched to a gene. CDR3 length equals 13 residues. The CDR3 spells CASRTGFLYGYTF. CDR3 sequence (DNA): TGCGCCAGCCGGACAGGTTTTCTCTATGGCTACACCTTC. The variable domain in full, with the rest retrieved from reference TRBV5-1 and TRBJ1-2, is KAGVTQTPRYLIKTRGQQVTLSCSPISGHRSVSWYQQTPGQGLQFLFEYFSETQRNKGNFPGRFSGRQFSNSRSEMNVSTLELGDSALYLCASRTGFLYGYTFGSGTRLTVV.

The J gene is TRBJ2-7, the V gene TRBV28; tentative D call: TRBD1 (5 bases). Germline loops: CDR1 MDHEN, CDR2 SYDVKM. The CDR3 runs to 15 residues. The V and J ends lost 5 bases and 7 bases respectively, with 21 bases between them. The CDR3, as DNA: TGTGCCAGCAGTCTTCAGGGTCGAGAACGCACGGAGCAGTACTTC. Amino acids: CASSLQGRERTEQYF.

J is TRBJ2-3 and V is TRBV28; D call uncertain. Trimming shortened V by 5 bases and J by 7 bases, and 22 bases separated the two germline ends. CDR3 length equals 16 residues. CDR1 and CDR2 (germline): MDHEN, SYDVKM. CDR3 residues: CASSHSKERLVNTQYF. In DNA form, the CDR3 reads TGTGCCAGCAGTCATAGCAAGGAGCGCCTTGTAAATACGCAGTATTTT. The whole variable domain, remainder taken from reference TRBV28 and TRBJ2-3, is DVKVTQSSRYLVKRTGEKVFLECVQDMDHENMFWYRQDPGLGLRLIYFSYDVKMKEKGDIPEGYSVSREKKERFSLILESASTNQTSMYLCASSHSKERLVNTQYFGPGTRLTVL.

The sample holds one count of this clone. The chain employs TRBV4-3 and TRBJ2-7; 7 bases are a match to TRBD1. The germline V gene has CDR1 LGHNA and CDR2 YSLEER. With V trimmed by 1 base and J by 1 base, 19 bases remained unmatched. The CDR3 extends over 20 amino acids. CDR3 in amino acids: CASSQAVQGRLPPKSYEQYF. CDR3 bases: TGCGCCAGCAGCCAAGCGGTACAGGGGCGTCTCCCACCTAAGTCCTACGAGCAGTACTTC.

This clone occurred once. The chain has TRBV9 and TRBJ2-3; D may be TRBD2 (5 bases). V gave up 3 bases and J gave up 2 bases, with 16 bases separating them. The CDR3 contains 16 residues. Germline V gene lookup returns CDR1 SGDLS and CDR2 YYNGEE. The CDR3 loop is CASSAVPGSFTDTQYF. DNA of the CDR3: TGTGCCAGCAGCGCAGTACCGGGATCATTCACAGATACGCAGTATTTT.

The rearrangement uses TRBV4-3 and TRBJ1-1, with D unresolved. The V end was cut by 2 bases, the J end by 3 bases, with 19 bases between. There are 17 residues in the CDR3. Germline V lookup: CDR1 LGHNA, CDR2 YSLEER. The CDR3 loop reads CASSQLRSPGEDTEAFF. The CDR3, as DNA: TGCGCCAGCAGCCAACTCCGGTCCCCCGGGGAGGACACTGAAGCTTTCTTT.

The chain links TRBV28 to TRBJ2-3; D is uncertain. Germline CDR1 MDHEN, CDR2 SYDVKM. The CDR3 runs to 13 residues. V lost 3 bases, J lost 12 bases, and 16 bases lay in between. CDR3 protein: CASSLPWPSPQYF. In DNA form, the CDR3 reads TGTGCCAGCAGTTTGCCATGGCCCTCCCCCCAGTATTTT.

This chain connects TRBV25-1 to TRBJ1-6; no clear D. CDR1 MGHDK and CDR2 SYGVNS come from the germline V gene. The V gene lost 5 bases and the J gene lost 10 bases, with 12 bases spanning the gap. This CDR3 comprises 13 residues. The CDR3 loop reads CASSTDPGSPLHF. CDR3 nucleotide sequence: TGTGCCAGCAGTACGGACCCGGGATCACCCCTCCACTTT.

About this clone itself: Sequence at one end of the junction differs from germline and may be a read error. The chain employs TRBV7-2 and TRBJ2-7, with 9 bases aligning to TRBD2. In germline, CDR1 is SGHTA, CDR2 FQGNSA. This CDR3 comprises 14 residues. CDR3: CACSFSSGAHEQYF. CDR3 DNA sequence: TGTGCCTGCAGCTTTTCTAGCGGGGCCCACGAGCAGTACTTC.

The chain carries TRBV29-1 and TRBJ2-7; no clear D gene. The germline V and J ends were trimmed by 0 bases and 3 bases, with 6 bases remaining between them. The CDR3 contains 12 residues. Germline values: CDR1 SQVTM, CDR2 ANQGSEA. CDR3 in amino acids: CSVEDIVYEQYF. The CDR3 nucleotides read TGCAGCGTTGAAGATATTGTCTACGAGCAGTACTTC.

The CDR3 DNA sequence: TGTGCCAGCAGCCTCCTTGGGACTAGCCTCCAAGAGACCCAGTACTTC. Its protein is CASSLLGTSLQETQYF. V usage is TRBV7-9 and J usage is TRBJ2-5; 9 bases line up with TRBD2. Trimming cost V 5 bases and J 1 base; bases outside gene matches: 8. The CDR3 sequence is 16 residues long. Per germline, CDR1 SEHNR and CDR2 FQNEAQ (reference sequence).

This sequence joins TRBV7-9 and TRBJ1-2, with 7 bases lining up with TRBD1. CDR3 size: 14 residues. The germline CDR1 and CDR2 sequences are SEHNR and FQNEAQ (reference sequence). V dropped 4 bases and J dropped 8; count of bases not matched to a gene: 10. The CDR3 loop is CASSSGTDKCGYTF. The CDR3 DNA sequence: TGTGCCAGCAGCTCAGGGACAGATAAGTGCGGCTACACCTTC.

J is TRBJ2-2 and V is TRBV9, with 8 nucleotides matching TRBD1. CDR3 length: 16 residues. The J segment lost 6 bases and the V segment lost 3 bases, leaving 10 bases of the junction unmatched. Germline V lookup: CDR1 SGDLS, CDR2 YYNGEE. CDR3 sequence: CASSARQGHFSGELFF. CDR3 sequence (DNA): TGTGCCAGCAGCGCCCGACAGGGGCATTTTTCCGGGGAGCTGTTTTTT.

The V call is TRBV28, the J call TRBJ1-1; D uncertain. Germline CDR1 and CDR2: MDHEN and SYDVKM. The V end lost 6 bases, the J end lost 4 bases, and 15 bases lay between the germline ends. The CDR3 loop spans 14 amino acids. The CDR3 is CASSPSEASTEAFF. The CDR3 DNA sequence: TGTGCCAGCAGCCCCTCCGAGGCTTCCACTGAAGCTTTCTTT.

The gene calls are TRBV19 and TRBJ1-2; weak D call: TRBD1 (5 bases). V shed 8 bases and J shed 3 bases, with 16 bases lying between them. There are 14 residues in the CDR3. Germline lookup yields CDR1 LNHDA and CDR2 SQIVND (reference sequence). As DNA, the CDR3 is TGTGCCAGTTCTCGGAGGGGATGTGACTATGGCTACACCTTC. Protein sequence: CASSRRGCDYGYTF.

The V call is TRBV4-2, the J call TRBJ1-5; D is ambiguous. CDR3 size: 17 residues. Germline V CDR1 and CDR2: LGHNA, YNFKEQ. V lost 4 bases, J lost 0 bases, and 16 bases lay in between. CDR3 region: CASSPALGPLSNQPQHF. The CDR3 DNA reads TGTGCCAGCAGCCCTGCCCTAGGCCCCCTTAGCAATCAGCCCCAGCATTTT.

The chain joins TRBV4-2 to TRBJ1-1; 9 positions agree with TRBD1. V shed 4 bases and J 7 bases; nucleotides not matched to a gene: 1. Germline lookup yields CDR1 LGHNA and CDR2 YNFKEQ. The CDR3 is made up of 12 amino acids. The CDR3 DNA is TGTGCCAGCAGCCCGGGACAGGGTGAAGCTTTCTTT. The encoded protein is CASSPGQGEAFF.

This clone has only one observation. The chain recombines TRBV2 with TRBJ2-1; the D gene is possibly TRBD2 (6 bases). Germline CDR1 SNHLY, CDR2 FYNNEI. There are 15 residues in the CDR3. Trimming pared 7 bases from V and 8 bases from J, leaving 21 bases between. Written as DNA, the CDR3 is TGTGCCAGCACCGGTCGGAGACTAGAAATCTATGAGCAGTTCTTC. Translating gives CASTGRRLEIYEQFF. The full variable domain, rest sourced from reference TRBV2 and TRBJ2-1, is EPEVTQTPSHQVTQMGQEVILRCVPISNHLYFYWYRQILGQKVEFLVSFYNNEISEKSEIFDDQFSVERPDGSNFTLKIRSTKLEDSAMYFCASTGRRLEIYEQFFGPGTRLTVL.

The chain joins TRBV7-2 to TRBJ1-2; 7 bases match TRBD1. The V gene end was trimmed by 1 base and the J gene end by 3 bases; junction bases not matched to a gene: 5. CDR1 SGHTA and CDR2 FQGNSA come from the germline V gene. This CDR3 contains 15 residues. CDR3 in amino acids: CASSLGYRGYYGYTF. Written as DNA, the CDR3 is TGTGCCAGCAGCTTAGGTTACAGGGGCTACTATGGCTACACCTTC.

The CDR3 reads CASREKAGGQETQYF. CDR3 in DNA: TGTGCCAGCAGAGAAAAAGCGGGGGGACAAGAGACCCAGTACTTC. The J gene is TRBJ2-5, the V gene TRBV6-4; 9 bases are shared with TRBD2. The CDR3 runs 15 residues. The trim removed 6 bases at V and 2 bases at J, leaving 7 bases unmatched. Germline values: CDR1 MRHNA, CDR2 SNTAGT.

The V call is TRBV10-3, the J call TRBJ2-7, with TRBD1 identical over 9 bases. Germline V gene lookup returns CDR1 ENHRY and CDR2 SYGVKD. CDR3 length: 14 residues. The V gene end was trimmed by 4 bases and the J gene end by 3 bases; junction bases not matched to a gene: 4. CDR3 region: CAISGGDRVYEQYF. CDR3 DNA sequence: TGTGCCATCAGTGGTGGGGACAGGGTCTACGAGCAGTACTTC.

The chain links TRBV7-2 to TRBJ2-2; the match to TRBD2 covers 9 bases. The germline V gene has CDR1 SGHTA and CDR2 FQGNSA. This CDR3 has 17 residues. V trimming: 1 base; J trimming: 7 bases; junction bases outside the gene matches: 10. CDR3 loop: CASSLVAGGRADGELFF. In nucleotides, the CDR3 is TGTGCCAGCAGCTTAGTAGCGGGCGGGAGGGCCGACGGGGAGCTGTTTTTT.

This clone was detected only once. This rearrangement joins TRBV28 to TRBJ2-7, with D tentatively TRBD1 (6 bases). The CDR3 extends over 16 amino acids. Germline CDR1 is MDHEN and CDR2 is SYDVKM. With 3 bases removed from V and 0 bases from J, the gap between germline ends came to 15 bases. Here the CDR3 reads CASSFPDRHSSYEQYF. The DNA for the CDR3 is TGTGCCAGCAGTTTCCCCGACAGGCATAGCTCCTACGAGCAGTACTTC.

Concerning this clone itself: A junction end diverges from the germline sequence, so it may reflect a read error. The sample holds other DNA sequences that translate to the same CDR3. The rearrangement uses TRBV7-2 and TRBJ1-6, with D unclear. This CDR3 has 14 residues. The germline V gene has CDR1 SGHTA and CDR2 FQGNSA. The CDR3 region is CASSLGAYNSPLHF. DNA for the CDR3: TGTGCCAGCAGCTTAGGAGCATATAATTCCCCCCTCCACTTT.